This is a list of T cell receptor beta chains from one sample in a study of vaccination and CD4 T cells after COVID-19. One entry per CDR3 protein results from TCRdb running MiXCR on the PCR reads. Of roughly 22,000 distinct CDR3 sequences listed, 62% are singletons. Their recognized antigens are unknown. The sequenced sample consisted of CD4+ T cells from blood, cultured in vitro. Receptors were obtained from a human donor who had recovered from COVID-19. Both conserved end residues are part of each CDR3. A D gene is named only where the DNA matches it firmly. The listing skips clone size in some rows; elsewhere it reads once, few, many or a size class.

cdr3_length d_call clone_size j_call v_call cdr3_nt cdr3_aa
14 . once TRBJ1-2 TRBV2 TGTGCCAGCAGGGCGGAGGCAGGGGTTCGTGGCTACACCTTC CASRAEAGVRGYTF
15 . . TRBJ2-7 TRBV20-1 TGCAGTGCTAGAGATAGCGCGGCAGAGGTAGACGAGCAGTACTTC CSARDSAAEVDEQYF
14 TRBD2 once TRBJ2-1 TRBV12-3/TRBV12-4 TGTGCCAGCAGTTCAACGGGACTAGGATATGAGCAGTTCTTC CASSSTGLGYEQFF
13 . . TRBJ2-5 TRBV10-1 TGCGCCAGCAGTGAGTGGGTAGGGAAGGCCCAGTACTTC CASSEWVGKAQYF
11 . few TRBJ1-5 TRBV24-1 TGTGCCACCAGTGATTTGCGAGGGTGGCATTTT CATSDLRGWHF
16 . . TRBJ1-3 TRBV6-1 TGTGCCAGCAGTCACAGGGTGAGCTCCTCTGGAAACACCATATATTTT CASSHRVSSSGNTIYF
13 . . TRBJ1-2 TRBV28 TGTGCCAGCAGCCAAACCCGGGACTATGGCTACACCTTC CASSQTRDYGYTF
15 TRBD2 . TRBJ2-1 TRBV7-2 TGTGCCAGCAGCACCACTAGCGGGAGCAGAAATGAGCAGTTCTTC CASSTTSGSRNEQFF
15 . . TRBJ1-3 TRBV28 TGTGCCAGCAGTTTTTTCGGTCGATCTGGAAACACCATATATTTT CASSFFGRSGNTIYF
15 TRBD2 . TRBJ2-5 TRBV6-1 TGTGCCAGCAGGATTTCAGCGGGAGGCGCGGGGACCCAGTACTTC CASRISAGGAGTQYF
16 TRBD2 . TRBJ2-5 TRBV5-1 TGCGCCAGCAGCTTGGGCGGACTAGCGGGTAGGGAGACCCAGTACTTC CASSLGGLAGRETQYF
14 TRBD1 few TRBJ1-4 TRBV20-1 TGCAGTGCGCCGGACAGGGTCGTTGGAGAAAAACTGTTTTTT CSAPDRVVGEKLFF
16 . . TRBJ1-1 TRBV7-9 TGTGCCAGCAGCTTAGCGCGGGGGGCACTGAACACTGAAGCTTTCTTT CASSLARGALNTEAFF
13 . . TRBJ2-7 TRBV7-2 TGTGCCAGCAGCTTAACCAGGGACTACGAGCAGTACTTC CASSLTRDYEQYF
10 . . TRBJ2-5 TRBV12-3/TRBV12-4 TGTGCCAGCAGTTTAGGGACCCAGTACTTC CASSLGTQYF
17 . once TRBJ2-4 TRBV18 TGTGCCAGCTCACCCATGAACGCCGGGATAGCCAAAAACATTCAGTACTTC CASSPMNAGIAKNIQYF
14 . . TRBJ1-2 TRBV12-3/TRBV12-4 TGTGCCAGCAGTCCGCCCGCGAGTAACTATGGCTACACCTTC CASSPPASNYGYTF
19 TRBD2 . TRBJ2-2 TRBV7-6 TGTGCCAGCAGCCACACAACCGGGACTAGCGGGAGGTACACCGGGGAGCTGTTTTTT CASSHTTGTSGRYTGELFF
13 . few TRBJ1-6 TRBV19 TGTGCCAGTAGTGCCAGGGAAGGGTCACCCCTCCACTTT CASSAREGSPLHF
13 . . TRBJ2-2 TRBV12-3/TRBV12-4 TGTGCCAGCAGTTTTGGAAGGGCCGGGGAGCTGTTTTTT CASSFGRAGELFF
16 TRBD1 . TRBJ1-6 TRBV28 TGTGCCAGCAGGACTAAACAGGGGGTGACGAATTCACCCCTCCACTTT CASRTKQGVTNSPLHF
16 TRBD2 once TRBJ2-7 TRBV20-1 TGCAGTGCTATAGGGACTAGCGGGAGGGAATCCTACGAGCAGTACTTC CSAIGTSGRESYEQYF
13 TRBD1 few TRBJ1-6 TRBV10-1 TGCGCCAGCAGTGTTGGGACAGCTTCACCCCTCCACTTT CASSVGTASPLHF
11 . . TRBJ2-5 TRBV24-1 TGTGCCACCAGTGATTATGGGACCCAGTACTTC CATSDYGTQYF
14 TRBD2 . TRBJ2-1 TRBV20-1 TGCAGTGCTAGTAGCGGGAGGAATCACAATGAGCAGTTCTTC CSASSGRNHNEQFF
15 . . TRBJ1-6 TRBV7-2 TGTGCCAGCAGACCTCAGACCCTGGACAATTCACCCCTCCACTTT CASRPQTLDNSPLHF
14 . . TRBJ1-4 TRBV27 TGTGCCAGCAGTCCCAGCGTGGGGAATGAAAAACTGTTTTTT CASSPSVGNEKLFF
20 TRBD1 once TRBJ2-3 TRBV20-1 TGCAGTGCTAGAGATCTCCGGGGACAGGGGTTGCGCGGGAGTCGGGATACGCAGTATTTT CSARDLRGQGLRGSRDTQYF
16 TRBD1 . TRBJ1-2 TRBV4-1 TGCGCCAGCAGCCAAGAGAAGGACAGGGCTAACTATGGCTACACCTTC CASSQEKDRANYGYTF
13 TRBD1 . TRBJ2-7 TRBV20-1 TGCAGTGCTAGGACAGGGGGCCCCTACGAGCAGTACTTC CSARTGGPYEQYF
12 . . TRBJ1-1 TRBV28 TGTGCCAGCGGCAGGGATTACACTGAAGCTTTCTTT CASGRDYTEAFF
13 . . TRBJ2-4 TRBV20-1 TGCAGTGCTAGTCGAGGGGTTCAAAACATTCAGTACTTC CSASRGVQNIQYF
13 TRBD2 . TRBJ2-7 TRBV7-8 TGTGCCAGCAAACGGACTAGCGGGTACGAGCAGTACTTC CASKRTSGYEQYF
18 TRBD2 . TRBJ2-5 TRBV24-1 TGTGCCACCAGTGATCATAGCTGGACTAGCGGGATAAAAGAGACCCAGTACTTC CATSDHSWTSGIKETQYF
13 . . TRBJ2-5 TRBV19 TGTGCCAGTAGCCCCGGGCGGCGGGAGACCCAGTACTTC CASSPGRRETQYF
14 TRBD1 . TRBJ2-7 TRBV7-6 TGTGCCAGCAGCCCCTCGACAGGGTTCCACGAGCAGTACTTC CASSPSTGFHEQYF
15 TRBD1 . TRBJ1-5 TRBV6-1 TGTGCCAGCATCAAAAGGACAGGCCTAAATCAGCCCCAGCATTTT CASIKRTGLNQPQHF